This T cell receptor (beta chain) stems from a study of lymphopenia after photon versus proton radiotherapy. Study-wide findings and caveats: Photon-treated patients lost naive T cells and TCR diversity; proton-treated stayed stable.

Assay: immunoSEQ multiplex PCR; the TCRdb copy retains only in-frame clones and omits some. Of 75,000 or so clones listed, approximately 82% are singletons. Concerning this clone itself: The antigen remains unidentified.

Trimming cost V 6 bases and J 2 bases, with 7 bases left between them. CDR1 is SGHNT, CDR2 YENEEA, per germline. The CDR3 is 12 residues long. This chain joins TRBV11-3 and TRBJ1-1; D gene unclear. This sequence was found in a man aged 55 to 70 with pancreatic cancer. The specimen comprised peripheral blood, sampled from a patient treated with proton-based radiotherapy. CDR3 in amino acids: CASSRGNTEAFF. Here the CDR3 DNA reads TGTGCCAGCAGTCGGGGAAACACTGAAGCTTTCTTT.